These 9 T cell receptor beta chains originate from one sample sequenced in a study of cytomegalovirus exposure and HLA in healthy donors. Primers included in the PCR were 60 Vbeta and 13 Jbeta primers. Sequencing used immunoSEQ multiplex PCR; TCRdb keeps in-frame clones, though not all of them. The sample includes 120,000 or so clones, roughly 80% of them seen just once. The sample consisted of PBMCs. These receptors were obtained from a man aged 55 to 70 in good health and CMV-seropositive.

The chain links TRBV5-1 to TRBJ2-1; 7 nucleotides agree with TRBD1. The CDR3 has 15 amino acids. V was pared by 4 bases and J by 1 base, with 5 bases of the junction left unmatched. Per the germline V gene, CDR1 is SGHRS and CDR2 is YFSETQ. This CDR3 reads CASSLGQESYNEQFF. The CDR3 DNA is TGCGCCAGCAGCCTAGGACAGGAATCCTACAATGAGCAGTTCTTC.

V and J are TRBV5-6 and TRBJ2-2; 9 bases align to TRBD1. This CDR3 spans 17 amino acids. Looked up from germline, CDR1 is SGHDT and CDR2 is YYEEEE. Losses at the gene ends were 3 bases for V and 5 bases for J; bases not matched to a gene: 11. CDR3 in DNA: TGTGCCAGCAGCTCCGCCGGGACAGGGAGAAGGACCGGGGAGCTGTTTTTT. Its translation: CASSSAGTGRRTGELFF.

The chain combines TRBV5-1 with TRBJ2-7; a weak D match, TRBD2 (6 bases). V dropped 3 bases and J dropped 2 bases, with 12 bases sitting between them. The length of the CDR3 is 14 residues. The germline V gene has CDR1 SGHRS and CDR2 YFSETQ. CDR3 bases: TGCGCCAGCAGCTCCGGGACTTCGACCTACGAGCAGTACTTC. This gives the protein CASSSGTSTYEQYF.

This clone appeared a few times. The chain joins TRBV5-1 to TRBJ1-1; D is ambiguous. CDR1 is SGHRS, CDR2 YFSETQ, per germline. V gave up 7 bases and J gave up 3 bases, with 10 bases separating them. The CDR3 has 12 residues. DNA for the CDR3: TGCGCCAGCGGCCATGTGGACACTGAAGCTTTCTTT. It encodes CASGHVDTEAFF.

This rearrangement joins TRBV5-1 to TRBJ2-1; 11 nucleotides agree with TRBD2. The J segment lost 0 bases and the V segment lost 1 base, leaving 3 bases of the junction unmatched. CDR1 and CDR2 (germline): SGHRS, YFSETQ. The CDR3 is 17 residues long. The CDR3 region has the DNA TGCGCCAGCAGCTTGAACCTAGCGGGGGGCTCCTACAATGAGCAGTTCTTC. Translating gives CASSLNLAGGSYNEQFF.

The rearrangement links TRBV5-1 to TRBJ2-3; TRBD1 matches at 8 bases. V was pared by 4 bases and J by 2 bases, with 9 bases of the junction left unmatched. The V gene's germline CDR1 is SGHRS and CDR2 YFSETQ. This CDR3 is built from 16 residues. The CDR3 sequence: CASSTGQGWNTDTQYF. The DNA for the CDR3 is TGCGCCAGCAGCACAGGACAGGGCTGGAACACAGATACGCAGTATTTT.

The rearrangement joins TRBV30 to TRBJ1-1; D is unclear. This CDR3 has 13 residues. Trimming cost V 3 bases and J 0 bases, with 8 bases left between them. Per germline, CDR1 GTSNPN and CDR2 SVGIG (reference sequence). As DNA, the CDR3 is TGTGCCTGGAGAAGAACACTGAACACTGAAGCTTTCTTT. It codes for CAWRRTLNTEAFF. Using reference TRBV30 and TRBJ1-1 for the parts outside the CDR3, the full variable domain is SQTIHQWPATLVQPVGSPLSLECTVEGTSNPNLYWYRQAAGRGLQLLFYSVGIGQISSEVPQNLSASRPQDRQFILSSKKLLLSDSGFYLCAWRRTLNTEAFFGQGTRLTVV.

The CDR3 nucleotides read TGTGCCAGCAGTGAGGGACAGGGGGGGGGAAACATTCAGTACTTC. Translating gives CASSEGQGGGNIQYF. The chain links TRBV2 to TRBJ2-4, with TRBD1 matching 11 bases. V gave up 3 bases and J gave up 6 bases; unmatched junction bases: 4. Germline V gene lookup returns CDR1 SNHLY and CDR2 FYNNEI. The CDR3 runs to 15 residues.

The J gene is TRBJ1-1, the V gene TRBV15, with D uncertain. Trimming shortened V by 1 base and J by 4 bases, and 4 bases separated the two germline ends. Germline V gene sequence: CDR1 LNHNV, CDR2 YYDKDF (reference sequence). The CDR3 extends over 12 amino acids. The CDR3 region has the DNA TGTGCCACCAGCAGAGTCGGCACTGAAGCTTTCTTT. It yields the protein CATSRVGTEAFF.